This T cell receptor (beta chain) was captured in a study of PD-1 blockade in classical Hodgkin lymphoma. Of note for this clone: Its antigen is unknown.

General study results and limits: Reported findings placed baseline TCR diversity lower in newly diagnosed patients (compared with healthy donors). Baseline diversity resembling that of newly diagnosed patients was seen in complete responders. Some patients began nivolumab under 1 year after ASCT. These patients were excluded from later analyses. Only CD4+ TCR diversity, not CD8+, had risen significantly by C4D1.

Sequencing was performed with immunoSEQ multiplex PCR; in TCRdb, only in-frame clones are kept and a portion is missing. The sample includes about 110,000 clones, roughly nine tenths of them seen just once. Every patient relapsed after autologous stem cell transplantation, and brentuximab vedotin exposure varied. The material was peripheral blood mononuclear cells (PBMCs), obtained before the second cycle of nivolumab. This sequence was found in a human donor with classical Hodgkin lymphoma.

The chain's CDR3 is CASSYEYTDTQYF. The CDR3 nucleotides are TGTGCCAGCAGTTACGAGTACACAGATACGCAGTATTTT. The chain links TRBV6-5 to TRBJ2-3; D is ambiguous. Trimming cost V 2 bases and J 2 bases, with 5 bases left between them. The CDR3 covers 13 residues. Germline CDR1 reads MNHEY; CDR2 reads SVGAGI.